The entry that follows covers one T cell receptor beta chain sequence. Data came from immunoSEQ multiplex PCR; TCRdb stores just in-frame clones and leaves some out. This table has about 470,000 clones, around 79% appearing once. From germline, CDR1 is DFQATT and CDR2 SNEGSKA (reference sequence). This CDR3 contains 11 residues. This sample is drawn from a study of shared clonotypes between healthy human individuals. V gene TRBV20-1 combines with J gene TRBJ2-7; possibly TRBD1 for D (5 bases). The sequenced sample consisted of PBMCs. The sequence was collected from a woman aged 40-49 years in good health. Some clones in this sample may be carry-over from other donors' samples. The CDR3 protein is CSTSRDYEQYF. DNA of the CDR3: TGCAGCACGTCCAGGGACTACGAGCAGTACTTC.